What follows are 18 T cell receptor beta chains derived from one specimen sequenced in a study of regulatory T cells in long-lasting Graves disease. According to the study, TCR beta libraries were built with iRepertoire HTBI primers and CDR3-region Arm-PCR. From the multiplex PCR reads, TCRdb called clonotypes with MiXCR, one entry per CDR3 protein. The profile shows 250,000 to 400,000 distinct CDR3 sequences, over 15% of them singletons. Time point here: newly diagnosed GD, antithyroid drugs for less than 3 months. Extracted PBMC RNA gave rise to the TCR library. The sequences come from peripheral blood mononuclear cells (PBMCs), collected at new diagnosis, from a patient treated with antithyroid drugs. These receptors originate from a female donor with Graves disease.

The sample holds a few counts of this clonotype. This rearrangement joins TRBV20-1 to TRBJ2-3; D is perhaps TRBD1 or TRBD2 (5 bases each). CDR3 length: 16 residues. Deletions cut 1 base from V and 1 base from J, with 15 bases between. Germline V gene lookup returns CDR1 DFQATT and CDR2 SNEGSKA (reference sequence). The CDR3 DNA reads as TGCAGTGCTAGAGCAATCGGGACGTCTCGCACAGATACGCAGTATTTT. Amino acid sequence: CSARAIGTSRTDTQYF.

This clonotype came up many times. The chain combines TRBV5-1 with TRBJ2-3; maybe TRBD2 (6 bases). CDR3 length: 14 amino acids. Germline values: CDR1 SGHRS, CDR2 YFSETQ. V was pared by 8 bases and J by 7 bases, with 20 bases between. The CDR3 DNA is TGCGCCAGTAAAAGGGAGGCTAGTCCGCATACGCAGTATTTT. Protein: CASKREASPHTQYF.

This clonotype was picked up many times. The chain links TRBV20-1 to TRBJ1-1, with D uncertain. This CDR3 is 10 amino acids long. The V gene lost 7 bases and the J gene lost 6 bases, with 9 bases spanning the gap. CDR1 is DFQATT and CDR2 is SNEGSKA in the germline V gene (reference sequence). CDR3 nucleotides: TGCAGTGATGGAAGGCCTGAAGCTTTCTTT. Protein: CSDGRPEAFF.

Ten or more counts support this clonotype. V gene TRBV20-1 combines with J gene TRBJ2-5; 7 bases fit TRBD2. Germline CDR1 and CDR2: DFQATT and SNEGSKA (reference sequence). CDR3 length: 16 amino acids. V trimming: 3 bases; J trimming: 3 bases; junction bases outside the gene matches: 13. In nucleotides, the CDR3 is TGCAGTGCTAGCCGGGGTCCGACTAGCTTGAAAGAGACCCAGTACTTC. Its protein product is CSASRGPTSLKETQYF.

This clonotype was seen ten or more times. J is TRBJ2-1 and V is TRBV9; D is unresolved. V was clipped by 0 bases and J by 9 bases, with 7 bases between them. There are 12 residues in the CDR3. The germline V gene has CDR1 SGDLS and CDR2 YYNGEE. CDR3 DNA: TGTGCCAGCAGCGTAGGTGGTATTGAGCAGTTCTTC. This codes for CASSVGGIEQFF.

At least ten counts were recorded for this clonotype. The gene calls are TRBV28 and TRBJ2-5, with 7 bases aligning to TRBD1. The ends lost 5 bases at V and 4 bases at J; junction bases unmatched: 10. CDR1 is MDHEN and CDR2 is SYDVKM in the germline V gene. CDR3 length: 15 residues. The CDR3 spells CASSPPKGAGETQYF. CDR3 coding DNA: TGTGCCAGCAGTCCTCCCAAGGGGGCGGGAGAGACCCAGTACTTC. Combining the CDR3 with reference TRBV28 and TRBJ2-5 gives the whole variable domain DVKVTQSSRYLVKRTGEKVFLECVQDMDHENMFWYRQDPGLGLRLIYFSYDVKMKEKGDIPEGYSVSREKKERFSLILESASTNQTSMYLCASSPPKGAGETQYFGPGTRLLVL.

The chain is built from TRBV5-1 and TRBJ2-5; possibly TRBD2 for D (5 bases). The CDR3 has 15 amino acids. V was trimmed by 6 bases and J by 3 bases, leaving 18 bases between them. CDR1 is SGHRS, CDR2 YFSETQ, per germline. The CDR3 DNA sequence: TGCGCCAGCACCCTTCTTAACGGGATCGAAGAGACCCAGTACTTC. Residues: CASTLLNGIEETQYF.

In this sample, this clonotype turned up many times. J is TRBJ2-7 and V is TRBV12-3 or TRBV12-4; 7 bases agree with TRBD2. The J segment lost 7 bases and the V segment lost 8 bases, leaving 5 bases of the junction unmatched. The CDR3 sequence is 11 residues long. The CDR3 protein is CASELGGEQYF. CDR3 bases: TGTGCCAGCGAGTTGGGAGGGGAGCAGTACTTC.

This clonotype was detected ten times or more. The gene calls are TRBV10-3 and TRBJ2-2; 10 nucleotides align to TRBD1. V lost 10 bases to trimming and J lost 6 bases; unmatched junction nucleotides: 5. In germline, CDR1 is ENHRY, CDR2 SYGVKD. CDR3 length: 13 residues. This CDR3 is CATAGTGAGELFF. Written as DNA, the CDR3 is TGTGCCACAGCCGGGACAGGGGCCGGGGAGCTGTTTTTT.

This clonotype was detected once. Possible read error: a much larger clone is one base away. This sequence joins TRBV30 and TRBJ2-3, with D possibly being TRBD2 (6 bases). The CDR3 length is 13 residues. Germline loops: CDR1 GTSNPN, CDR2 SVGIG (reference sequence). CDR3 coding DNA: TGTGCCAGGAGGGCCCCGGGGATTGATACGCAGTATTTT. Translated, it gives CARRAPGIDTQYF.

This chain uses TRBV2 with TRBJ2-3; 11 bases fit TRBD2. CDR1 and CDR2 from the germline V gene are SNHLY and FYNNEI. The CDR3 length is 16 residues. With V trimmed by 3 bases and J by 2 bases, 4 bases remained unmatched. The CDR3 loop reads CASSDGTSGNTDTQYF. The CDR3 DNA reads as TGTGCCAGCAGTGACGGGACTAGCGGTAACACAGATACGCAGTATTTT.

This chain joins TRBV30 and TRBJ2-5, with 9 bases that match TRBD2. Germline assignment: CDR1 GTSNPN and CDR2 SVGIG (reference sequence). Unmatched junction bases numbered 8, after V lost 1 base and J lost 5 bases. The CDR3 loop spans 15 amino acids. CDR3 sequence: CAWSASGGRGETQYF. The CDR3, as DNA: TGTGCCTGGAGTGCGAGCGGGGGGCGAGGCGAGACCCAGTACTTC.

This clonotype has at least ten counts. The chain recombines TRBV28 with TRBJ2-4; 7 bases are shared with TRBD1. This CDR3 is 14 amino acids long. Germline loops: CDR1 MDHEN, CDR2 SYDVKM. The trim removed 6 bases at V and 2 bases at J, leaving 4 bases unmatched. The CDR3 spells CASRYRGTKNIQYF. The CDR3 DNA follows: TGTGCCAGCAGGTACAGGGGAACCAAAAACATTCAGTACTTC. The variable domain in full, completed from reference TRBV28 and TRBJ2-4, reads DVKVTQSSRYLVKRTGEKVFLECVQDMDHENMFWYRQDPGLGLRLIYFSYDVKMKEKGDIPEGYSVSREKKERFSLILESASTNQTSMYLCASRYRGTKNIQYFGAGTRLSVL.

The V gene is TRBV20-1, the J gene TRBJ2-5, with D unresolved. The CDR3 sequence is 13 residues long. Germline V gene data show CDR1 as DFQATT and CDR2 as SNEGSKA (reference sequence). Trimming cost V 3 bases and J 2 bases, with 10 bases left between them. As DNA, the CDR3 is TGCAGTGCTAGGGGTACAGCTCAAGAGACCCAGTACTTC. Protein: CSARGTAQETQYF.

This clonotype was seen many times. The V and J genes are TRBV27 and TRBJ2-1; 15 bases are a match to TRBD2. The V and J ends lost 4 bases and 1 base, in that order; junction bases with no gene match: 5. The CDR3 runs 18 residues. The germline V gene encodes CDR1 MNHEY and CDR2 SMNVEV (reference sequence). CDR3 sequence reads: CASSSGGLAGGSYNEQFF. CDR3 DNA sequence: TGTGCCAGCAGTTCTGGGGGACTAGCGGGAGGATCCTACAATGAGCAGTTCTTC.

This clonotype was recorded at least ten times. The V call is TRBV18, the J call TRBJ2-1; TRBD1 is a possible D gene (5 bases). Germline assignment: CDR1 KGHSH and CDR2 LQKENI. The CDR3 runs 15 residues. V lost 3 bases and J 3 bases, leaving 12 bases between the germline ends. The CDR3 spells CASSPAQEIYNEQFF. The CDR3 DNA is TGTGCCAGCTCACCTGCACAGGAAATCTACAATGAGCAGTTCTTC.

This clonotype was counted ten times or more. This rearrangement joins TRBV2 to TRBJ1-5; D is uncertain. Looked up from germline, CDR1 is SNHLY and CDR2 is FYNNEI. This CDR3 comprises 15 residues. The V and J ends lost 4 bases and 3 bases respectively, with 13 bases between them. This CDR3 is CASSVEGETNQPQHF. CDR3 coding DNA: TGTGCCAGCAGTGTTGAGGGAGAAACCAATCAGCCCCAGCATTTT.

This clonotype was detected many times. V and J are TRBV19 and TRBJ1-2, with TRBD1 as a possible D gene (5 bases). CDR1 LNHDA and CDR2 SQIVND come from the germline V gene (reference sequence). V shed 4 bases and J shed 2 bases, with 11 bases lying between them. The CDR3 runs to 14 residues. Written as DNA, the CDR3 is TGTGCCAGTAGTAGGCGGGACGGCAACTATGGCTACACCTTC. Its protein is CASSRRDGNYGYTF.